One sample yielded the 5 T cell receptor beta chains listed below, sequenced in a study of blood T cell repertoires in COVID-19. Some clones are missing from TCRdb's copy, which holds only in-frame ones; the method was immunoSEQ multiplex PCR. Altogether around 200,000 clones are present, less than 90% being singletons, with the ten largest covering about 2.2%. The sequencing sample was made of peripheral blood. The receptors stem from a woman in her fifties or sixties with acute or convalescent COVID-19.

This clone appeared a single time. The rearrangement uses TRBV24-1 and TRBJ1-1; the D gene is possibly TRBD1 (6 bases). This CDR3 comprises 15 residues. Germline V gives CDR1 KGHDR, CDR2 SFDVKD. V shed 5 bases and J shed 4 bases, with 16 bases lying between them. The CDR3 DNA reads TGTGCCACCAGTGGGGGGCAGGGAACCTTCACTGAAGCTTTCTTT. Translated, it gives CATSGGQGTFTEAFF.

This chain connects TRBV2 to TRBJ2-2; tentatively, D is TRBD1 (5 bases). Trimming pared 3 bases from V and 6 bases from J, leaving 26 bases between. From germline, CDR1 is SNHLY and CDR2 FYNNEI. The CDR3 spans 19 residues. The CDR3 sequence: CASSDWVPWGRKIPGELFF. CDR3 sequence (DNA): TGTGCCAGCAGTGATTGGGTTCCTTGGGGCAGGAAGATCCCCGGGGAGCTGTTTTTT.

The gene calls are TRBV14 and TRBJ2-7; TRBD2 aligns across 8 bases. CDR1 is SGHDN and CDR2 is FVKESK in the germline V gene. Trimming took 1 base from V and 7 from J; bases not matched to a gene: 12. CDR3 length equals 16 residues. The DNA for the CDR3 is TGTGCCAGCAGCCAAGGGCTCGGACTAGCCCACGGGGAGCAGTACTTC. Its translation is CASSQGLGLAHGEQYF.

This sequence joins TRBV4-1 and TRBJ2-7, with 10 bases identical to TRBD1. This CDR3 has 15 amino acids. V dropped 0 bases and J dropped 5; count of bases not matched to a gene: 4. Germline CDR1 is MGHRA and CDR2 is YSYEKL. The CDR3 is CASSQEGTGDNEQYF. CDR3 in DNA: TGCGCCAGCAGCCAAGAAGGGACAGGGGATAACGAGCAGTACTTC.

V and J are TRBV27 and TRBJ1-5; TRBD1 matches 10 bases. After removal of 6 bases from V and 9 bases from J, the junction contained 8 bases not matched to a gene. CDR1 and CDR2 (germline): MNHEY, SMNVEV (reference sequence). CDR3 size: 14 residues. In DNA, the CDR3 is TGTGCCAGCAGCCCGTCCCGGGACAGGGGGCCCCAGCATTTT. Its translation: CASSPSRDRGPQHF.